This TCR beta chain was profiled in a study of vaccination and CD4 T cells after COVID-19. Treatment described: roughly 10-day PBMC culture with coronavirus spike peptide pools or control peptides (ViraFEST assay). The CDR3 runs 16 residues. Per germline, CDR1 LNHNV and CDR2 YYDKDF (reference sequence). V shed 1 base and J shed 2 bases, with 14 bases lying between them. As to this clonotype: The antigen is not known.

Cultured CD4+ T cell DNA underwent sequencing with the Oncomine TCR Beta short-read assay. TCRdb reprocessed the PCR reads via MiXCR and lists one record per CDR3 protein. The sample lists 15,000 to 20,000 distinct CDR3 sequences; roughly 50% were seen once. Sequencing input: CD4+ T cells from blood, cultured in vitro. The sequence derives from a human donor who had recovered from COVID-19. V usage is TRBV15 and J usage is TRBJ2-5; perhaps TRBD2 as D (5 bases). The CDR3 here is CATSRGSLAVQETQYF. The CDR3 DNA follows: TGTGCCACCAGCAGAGGAAGCCTAGCCGTGCAAGAGACCCAGTACTTC.